This is a list of T cell receptor beta chains from one sample in a study of blood T cell repertoires in COVID-19. Here immunoSEQ multiplex PCR was the method, and the copy in TCRdb shows in-frame clones only, minus some. In the table there are 250,000 to 350,000 clones, roughly 84% of which are singletons. The source material was peripheral blood. The receptors originated from a human donor with COVID-19, enrolled during active disease. The donor label of this sample is uncertain. CDR3s include the opening cysteine and the closing phenylalanine or tryptophan. Fields, in order: D gene, clone size, CDR3 length, J gene, V gene, CDR3 DNA, CDR3 protein. A D gene is named only where the DNA matches it firmly. Size is stated for part of the rows, as once, few or many counts, or as a class when the clone is expanded.

>.|.|14|TRBJ1-6|TRBV5-4
TGTGCCAGCAGCTTTGGGGGCGGAAGGAGTACCCTCCACTTT
CASSFGGGRSTLHF
>TRBD1|.|14|TRBJ2-7|TRBV5-4
TGTGCCAGCAGCTTCCGGGACAGGCCATACGAGCAGTACTTC
CASSFRDRPYEQYF
>.|.|14|TRBJ2-5|TRBV30
TGTGCCTGGAGTGGACAGAGACTCCAAGAGACCCAGTACTTC
CAWSGQRLQETQYF
>.|once|14|TRBJ2-7|TRBV3-1/TRBV3-2
TGTGCCAGCAGCCAACCGGGACTCCCCTGGGAGCAGTACTTC
CASSQPGLPWEQYF
>.|once|15|TRBJ1-2|TRBV28
TGTGCCAGCAGTCCCCATTCGGACAGCTTGTATGGCTACACCTTC
CASSPHSDSLYGYTF
>TRBD2|.|14|TRBJ2-5|TRBV5-1
TGCGCCAGCACCCGACTAGCGGGAGAAGAGACCCAGTACTTC
CASTRLAGEETQYF
>.|.|14|TRBJ1-1|TRBV9
TGTGCCAGCAGCGCCTTAGGTGAGGGCACTGAAGCTTTCTTT
CASSALGEGTEAFF
>TRBD1|.|15|TRBJ1-1|TRBV18
TGTGCCAGCTCCCAAAGACAGGGACCCAACCTTGAAGCTTTCTTT
CASSQRQGPNLEAFF
>.|.|16|TRBJ2-2|TRBV6-6
TGTGCCAGCAGCCGACAGGGAGGAACGAACACCGGGGAGCTGTTTTTT
CASSRQGGTNTGELFF
>TRBD1|.|16|TRBJ1-6|TRBV7-8
TGTGCCAGCAGCCCCTGGACAGGGGAGGCTGATTCACCCCTCCACTTT
CASSPWTGEADSPLHF
>.|.|12|TRBJ2-5|TRBV11-3
TGTGCCAGCAGCTTAAATTCGGAGACCCAGTACTTC
CASSLNSETQYF
>.|.|12|TRBJ2-1|TRBV30
TGTGCCTGGGATGCAGGAGGTTATGAGCAGTTCTTC
CAWDAGGYEQFF
>.|.|16|TRBJ1-6|TRBV5-4
TGTGCCAGCAGCCACGGGGGGACGCTCTATAATTCACCCCTCCACTTT
CASSHGGTLYNSPLHF
>.|.|13|TRBJ2-7|TRBV3-1/TRBV3-2
TGTGCCAGCAGCCAAGATACATTCTACGAGCAGTACTTC
CASSQDTFYEQYF
>.|.|12|TRBJ2-7|TRBV12-3/TRBV12-4
TGTGCCAGCAGTCCCCAGGGGGGCGAGCAGTACTTC
CASSPQGGEQYF
>TRBD2|.|16|TRBJ2-1|TRBV24-1
TGTGCCACCAGTGATACGGACGGGCGGGGGTGGAATGAGCAGTTCTTC
CATSDTDGRGWNEQFF
>.|.|15|TRBJ1-6|TRBV2
TGTGCCAGCAGTGAATTGGTCCAGGGAGGTTCACCCCTCCACTTT
CASSELVQGGSPLHF
>TRBD1|.|14|TRBJ2-7|TRBV13
TGTGCCAGCAGCCCCCGGACAGGGCGTTACGAGCAGTACTTC
CASSPRTGRYEQYF
>.|.|12|TRBJ2-5|TRBV5-5
TGTGCCAGCAGCTTGCAAGGGGGGACCCAGTACTTC
CASSLQGGTQYF
>.|.|12|TRBJ2-1|TRBV24-1
TGTGCCACCAGTGATAAAGAGGATGAGCAGTTCTTC
CATSDKEDEQFF
>.|.|12|TRBJ1-2|TRBV11-2
TGTGCCAGCAGCTTACACAGCTATGGCTACACCTTC
CASSLHSYGYTF
>.|.|19|TRBJ2-6|TRBV30
TGTGCCTGGAGTGTACCGGGGGTGAGGTGGGGTCTGGGGGCCAACGTCCTGACTTTC
CAWSVPGVRWGLGANVLTF
>.|.|15|TRBJ1-1|TRBV19
TGTGCCAGTAGTATAGTAGCACGGGGGGACACTGAAGCTTTCTTT
CASSIVARGDTEAFF
>TRBD2|once|15|TRBJ2-1|TRBV7-9
TGTGCCAGCAGCCCCGGACTAGCGGGAGCCGATGAGCAGTTCTTC
CASSPGLAGADEQFF
>.|.|16|TRBJ1-6|TRBV18
TGTGCCAGCTCACCCTTAGACAGCTCCTATAATTCACCCCTCCACTTT
CASSPLDSSYNSPLHF
>.|.|14|TRBJ1-1|TRBV9
TGTGCCAGCAGCGTACAGAACGTCAACACTGAAGCTTTCTTT
CASSVQNVNTEAFF
>TRBD1|.|13|TRBJ1-1|TRBV19
TGTGCCAGTAGGGACAGGGGGAACACTGAAGCTTTCTTT
CASRDRGNTEAFF
>TRBD1|once|17|TRBJ2-1|TRBV5-1
TGCGCCAGCAGCAGAGAAGGGCAGGGGGCAGGAAGCAATGAGCAGTTCTTC
CASSREGQGAGSNEQFF
>.|.|13|TRBJ2-3|TRBV30
TGTGCCTGGACTACGTTTAGCACAGATACGCAGTATTTT
CAWTTFSTDTQYF
>.|.|16|TRBJ1-5|TRBV5-3
TGTGCCAGAAGCTCCCGGGTCCCCGGCCCCAATCAGCCCCAGCATTTT
CARSSRVPGPNQPQHF
>TRBD1|.|14|TRBJ2-1|TRBV6-5
TGTGCCAGCACTGTGACAGGGATTAACAATGAGCAGTTCTTC
CASTVTGINNEQFF
>TRBD1|once|19|TRBJ1-2|TRBV15
TGTGCCACCAGCAGATCGGGCCTGGACAGGGGATTAGCTAACTATGGCTACACCTTC
CATSRSGLDRGLANYGYTF
>.|.|13|TRBJ2-1|TRBV6-5
TGTGCCAGCACCCCAGGGGGGAATAATGAGCAGTTCTTC
CASTPGGNNEQFF
>.|.|16|TRBJ2-1|TRBV5-1
TGCGCCAGCAGACTGACCTCTGGGGGAGGTTTCAATGAGCAGTTCTTC
CASRLTSGGGFNEQFF
>TRBD2|.|15|TRBJ2-5|TRBV19
TGTGCCAGTAGTATGACTAGCGGGAGTGCGGAGACCCAGTACTTC
CASSMTSGSAETQYF
>TRBD2|.|17|TRBJ2-7|TRBV5-1
TGCGCCAGCAGCTTGGGAGGACTACCGGGACTACGGATGGAGCAGTACTTC
CASSLGGLPGLRMEQYF
>.|.|14|TRBJ1-5|TRBV10-2
TGCGCCAGCAGTGAGTCCACGGAGAATCAGCCCCAGCATTTT
CASSESTENQPQHF
>TRBD1|.|14|TRBJ1-6|TRBV7-8
TGTGCCAGCGGCCGGAACAGGGGGAATTCACCCCTCCACTTT
CASGRNRGNSPLHF
>.|.|16|TRBJ1-5|TRBV28
TGTGCCAGCAACCTCGCCGGGGGGCCCTACAATCAGCCCCAGCATTTT
CASNLAGGPYNQPQHF
>TRBD2|.|16|TRBJ2-7|TRBV9
TGTGCCAGCAGCGTATTAGCGGGAGGGCCGCCCTACGAGCAGTACTTC
CASSVLAGGPPYEQYF
>TRBD2|once|16|TRBJ2-1|TRBV29-1
TGCAGCGTTGAGTCGCTAGCGGGAGTCTCCTACAATGAGCAGTTCTTC
CSVESLAGVSYNEQFF
>TRBD1|.|14|TRBJ1-1|TRBV18
TGTGCCAGCTCAACGACAGGGGAAGTCACTGAAGCTTTCTTT
CASSTTGEVTEAFF
>TRBD1|.|13|TRBJ1-1|TRBV9
TGTGCCAGCAGCGTGGACAGGGTTGGTGAAGCTTTCTTT
CASSVDRVGEAFF
>TRBD1|once|14|TRBJ1-2|TRBV19
TGTGCCAGTAGTATGGACAGGGAGGCCTATGGCTACACCTTC
CASSMDREAYGYTF
>TRBD2|.|15|TRBJ2-3|TRBV30
TGTGCCTGGAGTCCGGGACTAGCAACGACAGATACGCAGTATTTT
CAWSPGLATTDTQYF
>.|.|13|TRBJ2-5|TRBV19
TGTGCCAGTAGTATGTCCGGCCAAGAGACCCAGTACTTC
CASSMSGQETQYF
>.|.|15|TRBJ2-3|TRBV5-1
TGCGCCAGCAGCTTGAGTAGTTCTCAGGCAGATACGCAGTATTTT
CASSLSSSQADTQYF
>TRBD2|few|14|TRBJ2-3|TRBV24-1
TGTGCCACCAGTGTGGCTAGCGGGAGAGATACGCAGTATTTT
CATSVASGRDTQYF
>TRBD1|few|15|TRBJ1-4|TRBV9
TGTGCCAGCAGCGCCTTAGACAGGGGCGGTGAAAAACTGTTTTTT
CASSALDRGGEKLFF
>TRBD1|.|14|TRBJ1-2|TRBV28
TGTGCCAGCAGTTTAATGGGCAGGGACAGTGGCTACACCTTC
CASSLMGRDSGYTF
>TRBD1|.|13|TRBJ1-1|TRBV6-5
TGTGCCAGCAGTTCAGGACAGGGGGGCGAAGCTTTCTTT
CASSSGQGGEAFF
>TRBD1|.|16|TRBJ1-2|TRBV11-2
TGTGCCAGCAGGCCCGCGGGGGCAGGGGGCCGATATGGCTACACCTTC
CASRPAGAGGRYGYTF
>TRBD2|.|17|TRBJ2-5|TRBV28
TGTGCCAGCAGTTTACCCAGCGGGGGTCGATACCAAGAGACCCAGTACTTC
CASSLPSGGRYQETQYF